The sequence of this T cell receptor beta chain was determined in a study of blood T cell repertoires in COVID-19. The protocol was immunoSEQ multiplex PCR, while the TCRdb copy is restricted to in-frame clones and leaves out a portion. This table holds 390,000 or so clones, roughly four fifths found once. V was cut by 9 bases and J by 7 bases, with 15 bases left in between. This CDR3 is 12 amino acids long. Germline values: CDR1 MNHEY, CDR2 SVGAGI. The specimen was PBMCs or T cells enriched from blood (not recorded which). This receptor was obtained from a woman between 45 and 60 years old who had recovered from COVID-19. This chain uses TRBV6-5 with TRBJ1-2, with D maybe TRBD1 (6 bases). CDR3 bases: TGTGCCAGGGGAGACAGGATGAGTGGCTACACCTTC. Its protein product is CARGDRMSGYTF.